These T cell receptor beta chains were read from a single sample in a study of tissue T cells after allogeneic stem cell transplantation. Clones were read by immunoSEQ multiplex PCR, and TCRdb kept only the in-frame ones, dropping some. The sample has approximately 3,300 clones, 70% seen once. This specimen consisted of tissue from the right colon, obtained at autopsy. The receptors derive from a male donor aged 60 or over with lung cancer. Each CDR3 is given with its conserved first and last residue. The D gene is left open where the match is weak. Size values are once, few and many counts, or a class for expanded clones, and some rows have none.

J gene: TRBJ2-1
V gene: TRBV18
clone size: .
D gene: TRBD2
CDR3 DNA: TGTGCCAGCTCCCCGGAAGGACTAGCGGGCATAAGCTCCTACAATGAGCAGTTCTTC
CDR3 protein: CASSPEGLAGISSYNEQFF

J gene: TRBJ1-1
V gene: TRBV18
clone size: .
D gene: .
CDR3 DNA: TGTGCCAGCTCACCTTCCCTCGACAGAAACACTGAAGCTTTCTTT
CDR3 protein: CASSPSLDRNTEAFF

J gene: TRBJ2-7
V gene: TRBV9
clone size: large
D gene: .
CDR3 DNA: TGTGCCAGCAGCCCGGGGGAAGGGGGAGTTTACGAGCAGTACTTC
CDR3 protein: CASSPGEGGVYEQYF

J gene: TRBJ2-7
V gene: TRBV7-2
clone size: .
D gene: TRBD1
CDR3 DNA: TGTGCCAGCACCGACCCCAGGGGGCGGTACGAGCAGTACTTC
CDR3 protein: CASTDPRGRYEQYF

J gene: TRBJ2-2
V gene: TRBV6-2/TRBV6-3
clone size: .
D gene: .
CDR3 DNA: TGTGCCAGCAGTTATAGGGAAACCGGGGAGCTGTTTTTT
CDR3 protein: CASSYRETGELFF

J gene: TRBJ2-1
V gene: TRBV27
clone size: .
D gene: TRBD2
CDR3 DNA: TGTGCCAGCAGTGGGGAGGGCCAATACAATGAGCAGTTCTTC
CDR3 protein: CASSGEGQYNEQFF

J gene: TRBJ2-3
V gene: TRBV12-2
clone size: .
D gene: .
CDR3 DNA: TGTGCAGTTGCAATGGAGGTTACTAGCACAGATACGCAGTATTTT
CDR3 protein: CAVAMEVTSTDTQYF

J gene: TRBJ2-2
V gene: TRBV30
clone size: .
D gene: .
CDR3 DNA: TGTGCCTGGAAACAGGGAGGTATCACCGGGGAGCTGTTTTTT
CDR3 protein: CAWKQGGITGELFF

J gene: TRBJ2-1
V gene: TRBV6-5
clone size: large
D gene: .
CDR3 DNA: TGTGCCAGCAGTTACGGCCCCGGACCCAACAATGAGCAGTTCTTC
CDR3 protein: CASSYGPGPNNEQFF

J gene: TRBJ2-7
V gene: TRBV9
clone size: few
D gene: .
CDR3 DNA: TGTGCCAGCAGCGTAGAGTGGCCGAGCTCCTACGAGCAGTACTTC
CDR3 protein: CASSVEWPSSYEQYF

J gene: TRBJ1-1
V gene: TRBV6-5
clone size: .
D gene: TRBD1
CDR3 DNA: TGTGCCAGCAGTTATAGGCCCAGGGGGCTGTCTGAAGCTTTCTTT
CDR3 protein: CASSYRPRGLSEAFF

J gene: TRBJ2-1
V gene: TRBV29-1
clone size: .
D gene: TRBD2
CDR3 DNA: TGCAGCGTTGTTGCCCCCCAGCGGGGGGTGGATGAGCAGTTCTTC
CDR3 protein: CSVVAPQRGVDEQFF

J gene: TRBJ1-1
V gene: TRBV7-2
clone size: once
D gene: .
CDR3 DNA: TGTGCCAGCAGCTCATTTCTCACTGAAGCTTTCTTT
CDR3 protein: CASSSFLTEAFF

J gene: TRBJ2-7
V gene: TRBV19
clone size: .
D gene: .
CDR3 DNA: TGTGCCAGTAGTTACCAGCTCCCTTCCCACTACGAGCAGTACTTC
CDR3 protein: CASSYQLPSHYEQYF

J gene: TRBJ2-1
V gene: TRBV5-1
clone size: few
D gene: TRBD2
CDR3 DNA: TGCGCCAGCTCTATCTCGGGGGTAGCGGGGACCTACAATGAGCAGTTCTTC
CDR3 protein: CASSISGVAGTYNEQFF

J gene: TRBJ2-6
V gene: TRBV30
clone size: once
D gene: TRBD1
CDR3 DNA: TGTGCCTGGGATGGACAGGGACAAGGGAACCCTGGGGCCAACGTCCTGACTTTC
CDR3 protein: CAWDGQGQGNPGANVLTF

J gene: TRBJ2-3
V gene: TRBV9
clone size: .
D gene: TRBD2
CDR3 DNA: TGTGCCAGCAGCCCAAGGGGGGTAGCGGGAGCAGATACGCAGTATTTT
CDR3 protein: CASSPRGVAGADTQYF

J gene: TRBJ1-4
V gene: TRBV7-9
clone size: .
D gene: .
CDR3 DNA: TGTGCCAGCAGCTTGGGGGATACCATTGAAAAACTGTTTTTT
CDR3 protein: CASSLGDTIEKLFF

J gene: TRBJ1-1
V gene: TRBV5-1
clone size: .
D gene: .
CDR3 DNA: TGCGCCAGCAGCTTGGGGTTTGGGAACACTGAAGCTTTCTTT
CDR3 protein: CASSLGFGNTEAFF

J gene: TRBJ1-4
V gene: TRBV6-2/TRBV6-3
clone size: .
D gene: .
CDR3 DNA: TGTGCCAGCAGTTACTCGACGGGTTACTCCCATGAAGGTAAACTGTTTTTT
CDR3 protein: CASSYSTGYSHEGKLFF

J gene: TRBJ2-6
V gene: TRBV6-4
clone size: .
D gene: .
CDR3 DNA: TGTGCCAGCAGTCTGGACAGTTCTGGGGCCAACGTCCTGACTTTC
CDR3 protein: CASSLDSSGANVLTF

J gene: TRBJ2-3
V gene: TRBV7-9
clone size: once
D gene: TRBD1
CDR3 DNA: TGTGCCAGCAGCTTACTGACAGGGCCTCTCACAGATACGCAGTATTTT
CDR3 protein: CASSLLTGPLTDTQYF

J gene: TRBJ2-3
V gene: TRBV10-3
clone size: .
D gene: TRBD2
CDR3 DNA: TGTGCCATCGGGACTAGCGGGAGGGGGACAGATACGCAGTATTTT
CDR3 protein: CAIGTSGRGTDTQYF

J gene: TRBJ1-4
V gene: TRBV12-3/TRBV12-4
clone size: .
D gene: .
CDR3 DNA: TGTGCCAGCAGTTTACGGAATGAAAAACTGTTTTTT
CDR3 protein: CASSLRNEKLFF

J gene: TRBJ1-5
V gene: TRBV5-6
clone size: .
D gene: .
CDR3 DNA: TGTGCCAGCAGCTTTTGGACGCCCCTTAGCAATCAGCCCCAGCATTTT
CDR3 protein: CASSFWTPLSNQPQHF

J gene: TRBJ2-3
V gene: TRBV5-4
clone size: few
D gene: .
CDR3 DNA: TGTGCCAGCAGCTTGGAGGCGGGGCACACAGATACGCAGTATTTT
CDR3 protein: CASSLEAGHTDTQYF

J gene: TRBJ1-4
V gene: TRBV9
clone size: .
D gene: .
CDR3 DNA: TGTGCCAGCAGCGACCGACGGCAGGGAGGTGAAAAACTGTTTTTT
CDR3 protein: CASSDRRQGGEKLFF

J gene: TRBJ2-3
V gene: TRBV5-8
clone size: few
D gene: .
CDR3 DNA: TGTGCCAGCAGCTTGGACCCCGGTAGAATCACAGATACGCAGTATTTT
CDR3 protein: CASSLDPGRITDTQYF

J gene: TRBJ1-2
V gene: TRBV5-6
clone size: hyperexpanded
D gene: TRBD1
CDR3 DNA: TGTGCCAGCAGCTCGGGACAGGGGTACTATGGCTACACCTTC
CDR3 protein: CASSSGQGYYGYTF

J gene: TRBJ1-5
V gene: TRBV6-5
clone size: .
D gene: .
CDR3 DNA: TGTGCCAGCAACAAACTGGGCAGCAATCAGCCCCAGCATTTT
CDR3 protein: CASNKLGSNQPQHF

J gene: TRBJ2-2
V gene: TRBV28
clone size: .
D gene: .
CDR3 DNA: TGTGCCAGCAGTAGGGTGGCCGGGGAGCTGTTTTTT
CDR3 protein: CASSRVAGELFF

J gene: TRBJ1-1
V gene: TRBV5-4
clone size: once
D gene: TRBD1
CDR3 DNA: TGTGCCAGCAGCGAGGGACAGCAGAACACTGAAGCTTTCTTT
CDR3 protein: CASSEGQQNTEAFF

J gene: TRBJ2-2
V gene: TRBV6-4
clone size: .
D gene: .
CDR3 DNA: TGTGCCAGCAGCCCGAGCGGCAGGGAGAACACCGGGGAGCTGTTTTTT
CDR3 protein: CASSPSGRENTGELFF

J gene: TRBJ1-2
V gene: TRBV4-3
clone size: .
D gene: TRBD1
CDR3 DNA: TGCGCCAGCAGCCAAGACAGGGGGCTTGTCTATGGCTACACCTTC
CDR3 protein: CASSQDRGLVYGYTF

J gene: TRBJ2-1
V gene: TRBV4-3
clone size: .
D gene: TRBD2
CDR3 DNA: TGCGCCAGCAGCCAAGATCCCCAGCGGGGGAGCTACAATGAGCAGTTCTTC
CDR3 protein: CASSQDPQRGSYNEQFF

J gene: TRBJ1-2
V gene: TRBV12-3/TRBV12-4
clone size: .
D gene: .
CDR3 DNA: TGTGCCAGCAGCTCCAGATTCTATGGCTACACCTTC
CDR3 protein: CASSSRFYGYTF

J gene: TRBJ1-1
V gene: TRBV29-1
clone size: .
D gene: .
CDR3 DNA: TGCAGCGTTGAAAGGCAGATCGACACTGAAGCTTTCTTT
CDR3 protein: CSVERQIDTEAFF

J gene: TRBJ2-1
V gene: TRBV19
clone size: .
D gene: .
CDR3 DNA: TGTGCCAGTAGTTTACAGGGCCGACTCGGACATGAGCAGTTCTTC
CDR3 protein: CASSLQGRLGHEQFF

J gene: TRBJ1-1
V gene: TRBV18
clone size: .
D gene: .
CDR3 DNA: TGTGCCAGCTCACCAGGGCCGTTGTTCTACACTGAAGCTTTCTTT
CDR3 protein: CASSPGPLFYTEAFF

J gene: TRBJ2-1
V gene: TRBV7-3
clone size: .
D gene: TRBD2
CDR3 DNA: TGTGCCAGCAGCTCTAGCGGAGGCTACAATGAGCAGTTCTTC
CDR3 protein: CASSSSGGYNEQFF

J gene: TRBJ1-4
V gene: TRBV11-2
clone size: .
D gene: .
CDR3 DNA: TGTGCCAGCAGCTGGGCGGCCTCCGGACTGTTTTTT
CDR3 protein: CASSWAASGLFF

J gene: TRBJ2-5
V gene: TRBV18
clone size: .
D gene: .
CDR3 DNA: TGTGCCAGCTCACCACTCCACAGTGCGCAAGAGACCCAGTACTTC
CDR3 protein: CASSPLHSAQETQYF

J gene: TRBJ2-3
V gene: TRBV9
clone size: .
D gene: .
CDR3 DNA: TGTGCCAGCAGCGTCCGGTCTACAGTCTTCGATACGCAGTATTTT
CDR3 protein: CASSVRSTVFDTQYF

J gene: TRBJ2-1
V gene: TRBV5-1
clone size: once
D gene: .
CDR3 DNA: TGCGCCAGCAGCTCACAGGCGAGCAATGAGCAGTTCTTC
CDR3 protein: CASSSQASNEQFF

J gene: TRBJ1-3
V gene: TRBV9
clone size: .
D gene: TRBD1
CDR3 DNA: TGTGCCAGCAGCACGGGACAGCAGAGCTCTGGAAACACCATATATTTT
CDR3 protein: CASSTGQQSSGNTIYF

J gene: TRBJ2-3
V gene: TRBV5-1
clone size: .
D gene: .
CDR3 DNA: TGCGCCAGCATTTCCGAGGGAAACACGCAGTATTTT
CDR3 protein: CASISEGNTQYF

J gene: TRBJ1-1
V gene: TRBV7-8
clone size: few
D gene: .
CDR3 DNA: TGTGCCAGCAGCTTTGGACAGACCTACACTGAAGCTTTCTTT
CDR3 protein: CASSFGQTYTEAFF

J gene: TRBJ1-4
V gene: TRBV10-3
clone size: .
D gene: TRBD1
CDR3 DNA: TGTGCCATCACTGCAGGGGGCGCAACTGAAAAACTGTTTTTT
CDR3 protein: CAITAGGATEKLFF

J gene: TRBJ2-7
V gene: TRBV28
clone size: .
D gene: .
CDR3 DNA: TGTGCCAGCAGCCTCATAGGGAGGTCCTACGAGCAGTACTTC
CDR3 protein: CASSLIGRSYEQYF

J gene: TRBJ2-3
V gene: TRBV7-8
clone size: .
D gene: .
CDR3 DNA: TGTGCCAGCAGCTTAAAGCTACAAGCAGGAGACACGCAGTATTTT
CDR3 protein: CASSLKLQAGDTQYF

J gene: TRBJ1-2
V gene: TRBV4-3
clone size: .
D gene: .
CDR3 DNA: TGCGCCAGCAGCCAAGATGGTTATGGCTACACCTTC
CDR3 protein: CASSQDGYGYTF

J gene: TRBJ2-7
V gene: TRBV4-3
clone size: few
D gene: .
CDR3 DNA: TGCGCCAGCAGCCAAGGGACTCTTCGGGTCGACGAGCAGTACTTC
CDR3 protein: CASSQGTLRVDEQYF

J gene: TRBJ1-1
V gene: TRBV4-3
clone size: .
D gene: TRBD1
CDR3 DNA: TGCGCCAGCAGCCATAGTTACAGGGGGCGAGGGACTGAAGCTTTCTTT
CDR3 protein: CASSHSYRGRGTEAFF

J gene: TRBJ2-6
V gene: TRBV28
clone size: .
D gene: .
CDR3 DNA: TGTGCCAGCGAGGGACTCTCTGGGGCCAACGTCCTGACTTTC
CDR3 protein: CASEGLSGANVLTF

J gene: TRBJ2-5
V gene: TRBV20-1
clone size: .
D gene: TRBD2
CDR3 DNA: TGCAGTGCTGGTGGGACTAGCGGGGGGGAGACCCAGTACTTC
CDR3 protein: CSAGGTSGGETQYF

J gene: TRBJ2-1
V gene: TRBV12-3/TRBV12-4
clone size: .
D gene: .
CDR3 DNA: TGTGCCAGCAGGACAAGCGGCAATGAGCAGTTCTTC
CDR3 protein: CASRTSGNEQFF

J gene: TRBJ2-7
V gene: TRBV4-3
clone size: few
D gene: .
CDR3 DNA: TGCGCCAGCAGCCAAGCTCGGGCTAACTCCTACGAGCAGTACTTC
CDR3 protein: CASSQARANSYEQYF

J gene: TRBJ2-7
V gene: TRBV6-5
clone size: few
D gene: TRBD1
CDR3 DNA: TGTGCCAGCATAGGGACAGGACTCTACGAGCAGTACTTC
CDR3 protein: CASIGTGLYEQYF

J gene: TRBJ1-2
V gene: TRBV6-1
clone size: .
D gene: .
CDR3 DNA: TGTGCCAGCAGTGAGTCAGGGGCGGATGGCTACACCTTC
CDR3 protein: CASSESGADGYTF